This passage covers 23 T cell receptor beta chains from one sample sequenced in a study of T cells in Graves' hyperthyroidism and ophthalmopathy. There were TCR beta CDR3 regions amplified from RNA transcripts. The HTBI primer set was used in a first-round RT-PCR of the TCR CDR3. MiXCR, run by TCRdb on the multiplex PCR reads, gives a single entry per CDR3 protein. The data hold 500,000 to 650,000 distinct CDR3 sequences, with 17% observed a single time. Sequencing input: blood. Receptors originate from a woman under 30 with Graves' ophthalmopathy.

This clonotype appeared many times. The rearrangement uses TRBV27 and TRBJ2-1; tentatively, D is TRBD2 (5 bases). With 2 bases removed from V and 4 bases from J, the gap between germline ends came to 12 bases. This CDR3 is 15 amino acids long. Germline V gene data show CDR1 as MNHEY and CDR2 as SMNVEV (reference sequence). As DNA, the CDR3 is TGTGCCAGCAGTTTACTCGACTACGGGTACAATGAGCAGTTCTTC. Amino acid sequence: CASSLLDYGYNEQFF.

This clonotype showed up many times. The chain uses TRBV30 and TRBJ2-3; 7 nucleotides line up with TRBD1. The CDR3 length is 15 residues. After removal of 1 base from V and 1 base from J, the junction contained 5 bases not matched to a gene. Germline-derived CDR1 and CDR2 are GTSNPN and SVGIG (reference sequence). The CDR3, as DNA: TGTGCCTGGAGTGCAGGGGGAGTAGGCACAGATACGCAGTATTTT. It specifies CAWSAGGVGTDTQYF.

This clonotype was recorded at least ten times. The V gene is TRBV30, the J gene TRBJ1-1; 8 nucleotides match TRBD1. CDR3 length: 14 residues. The germline CDR1 and CDR2 sequences are GTSNPN and SVGIG (reference sequence). V lost 5 bases and J lost 6; bases outside the gene matches: 11. The CDR3 DNA is TGTGCCTGGGACAGGGGAGTCGGAGACGCTGAAGCTTTCTTT. Its protein is CAWDRGVGDAEAFF.

This clonotype has ten or more counts. This chain links TRBV5-1 with TRBJ2-7; D uncertain. The CDR3 runs to 17 residues. Trimming cost V 0 bases and J 5 bases, with 21 bases left between them. Germline V CDR1 and CDR2: SGHRS, YFSETQ. The CDR3, as DNA: TGCGCCAGCAGCTTGGGTTTCAAGCAGACGAAATTCCACGAGCAGTACTTC. This sequence encodes CASSLGFKQTKFHEQYF.

The V gene is TRBV15, the J gene TRBJ1-5; D may be TRBD1 (5 bases). Per germline, CDR1 LNHNV and CDR2 YYDKDF (reference sequence). The CDR3 consists of 16 residues. V dropped 1 base and J dropped 5 bases, with 15 bases sitting between them. CDR3 protein: CATSRVGRGVYQPQHF. The CDR3 nucleotides read TGTGCCACCAGCAGAGTAGGTAGAGGGGTTTATCAGCCCCAGCATTTT.

About this clonotype itself: A much larger clone lies a single base off, so this may be a read error. This chain uses TRBV27 with TRBJ1-1; TRBD1 matches 10 bases. The germline gives CDR1 MNHEY, CDR2 SMNVEV (reference sequence). The CDR3 has 14 amino acids. The trim removed 4 bases at V and 12 bases at J, leaving 11 bases unmatched. CDR3 DNA sequence: TGTGCCAGCAGTTCAAACCGGGACAGGGGACGATCTTTCTTT. This encodes CASSSNRDRGRSFF.

This clonotype came up a few times. The V and J genes are TRBV27 and TRBJ2-1; the D gene is possibly TRBD1 (5 bases). CDR3 length: 17 residues. CDR1 is MNHEY and CDR2 is SMNVEV in the germline V gene (reference sequence). Trimming stripped 6 bases from V and 0 bases from J, with 18 bases between. Written as DNA, the CDR3 is TGTGCCAGCAGCTTACGCCCAGGGTTTGGCTCCTACAATGAGCAGTTCTTC. It is translated as CASSLRPGFGSYNEQFF.

There are many counts of this clonotype. The chain carries TRBV2 and TRBJ2-3; TRBD2 agrees at 8 bases. After removal of 11 bases from V and 2 bases from J, the junction contained 9 bases not matched to a gene. Germline values: CDR1 SNHLY, CDR2 FYNNEI. The CDR3 extends over 14 amino acids. The DNA for the CDR3 is TGTGCCGGAGGGCGGGGGGCATCCACAGATACGCAGTATTTT. Translation: CAGGRGASTDTQYF. Looking up the rest from reference TRBV2 and TRBJ2-3 gives the full variable domain: EPEVTQTPSHQVTQMGQEVILRCVPISNHLYFYWYRQILGQKVEFLVSFYNNEISEKSEIFDDQFSVERPDGSNFTLKIRSTKLEDSAMYFCAGGRGASTDTQYFGPGTRLTVL.

About this clonotype: This may come from a read error, since a much larger clone is one base off. The chain employs TRBV2 and TRBJ2-7, with 7 bases aligning to TRBD1. This CDR3 spans 14 amino acids. The germline V gene has CDR1 SNHLY and CDR2 FYNNEI. CDR3 sequence: CASVSTGSSYKQYF. CDR3 DNA sequence: TGTGCCAGTGTCTCGACAGGGTCCTCCTACAAGCAGTACTTC.

The rearrangement links TRBV27 to TRBJ2-6; the D gene is possibly TRBD1 (6 bases). Germline CDR1 and CDR2: MNHEY and SMNVEV (reference sequence). The V gene lost 2 bases and the J gene lost 0 bases, with 8 bases spanning the gap. The length of the CDR3 is 16 residues. The CDR3 protein is CASSLGTYSGANVLTF. In nucleotides, the CDR3 is TGTGCCAGCAGTTTAGGGACATACTCTGGGGCCAACGTCCTGACTTTC.

This clonotype has ten or more counts. The chain has TRBV7-8 and TRBJ2-7; 10 bases are a match to TRBD2. The CDR3 is 16 residues long. Per germline, CDR1 SGHVS and CDR2 FQNEAQ. Trimming took 1 base from V and 7 from J; bases not matched to a gene: 10. CDR3 coding DNA: TGTGCCAGCAGCTTAGTAAGACTAGCGGGCGTGGGTGAGCAGTACTTC. Protein sequence: CASSLVRLAGVGEQYF. Full variable domain (missing parts from reference TRBV7-8 and TRBJ2-7): GAGVSQSPRYKVAKRGQDVALRCDPISGHVSLFWYQQALGQGPEFLTYFQNEAQLDKSGLPSDRFFAERPEGSVSTLKIQRTQQEDSAVYLCASSLVRLAGVGEQYFGPGTRLTVT.

This chain joins TRBV6-2 or TRBV6-3 and TRBJ1-2; tentatively, D is TRBD1 (6 bases). Per the germline V gene, CDR1 is MNHEY and CDR2 is SVGEGT. The CDR3 has 13 amino acids. Trimming shortened V by 6 bases and J by 8 bases, and 16 bases separated the two germline ends. The DNA for the CDR3 is TGTGCCAGCAGGACGAACAGGGTTGAGGGCTACACCTTC. Protein product: CASRTNRVEGYTF.

This clonotype was recorded many times. This rearrangement joins TRBV9 to TRBJ2-7; D remains unclear. This CDR3 is built from 14 residues. V lost 0 bases and J lost 1, with 8 bases in between. Germline CDR1 SGDLS, CDR2 YYNGEE. The CDR3 sequence is CASSVARNSYEQYF. The CDR3 DNA reads as TGTGCCAGCAGCGTAGCTCGCAATTCCTACGAGCAGTACTTC.

Concerning this clonotype: Being one base from a much bigger clone, this may be a read error. The rearrangement uses TRBV28 and TRBJ1-6; the D is unclear. Trimming removed 3 bases from V and 12 bases from J, with 18 bases in between. Germline V gene sequence: CDR1 MDHEN, CDR2 SYDVKM. The CDR3 sequence is 15 residues long. CDR3 region: CASSFPSPRGLPLHF. The CDR3, as DNA: TGTGCCAGCAGTTTCCCGTCCCCCCGAGGCTTACCCCTCCACTTT.

This clonotype was observed a handful of times. The chain has TRBV19 and TRBJ2-7; TRBD2 aligns across 7 bases. CDR3 length equals 14 residues. From germline, CDR1 is LNHDA and CDR2 SQIVND (reference sequence). The V gene end was trimmed by 8 bases and the J gene end by 1 base; junction bases not matched to a gene: 8. CDR3 sequence: CASGPGSGSYEQYF. In nucleotides, the CDR3 is TGTGCCAGTGGCCCGGGTAGCGGGTCCTACGAGCAGTACTTC.

This clonotype was observed a few times. The V gene is TRBV28, the J gene TRBJ2-1; D is possibly TRBD2 (5 bases). The CDR3 sequence is 14 residues long. Trimming shortened V by 1 base and J by 4 bases, and 8 bases separated the two germline ends. CDR1 and CDR2 from the germline V gene are MDHEN and SYDVKM. CDR3 bases: TGTGCCAGCAGTTTATTCGGGATTTACAATGAGCAGTTCTTC. Residues: CASSLFGIYNEQFF.

Many counts were recorded for this clonotype. CDR3 sequence: CSVPAGVFEGEQFF. For the CDR3, the DNA is TGCAGCGTTCCTGCGGGTGTTTTCGAGGGTGAGCAGTTCTTC. The chain combines TRBV29-1 with TRBJ2-1, with TRBD2 as a possible D gene (5 bases). With 5 bases removed from V and 9 bases from J, the gap between germline ends came to 20 bases. Germline-derived CDR1 and CDR2 are SQVTM and ANQGSEA. The CDR3 has 14 residues.

The chain is built from TRBV20-1 and TRBJ1-4; D call uncertain. The germline CDR1 and CDR2 sequences are DFQATT and SNEGSKA (reference sequence). CDR3 length: 15 amino acids. Trimming took 1 base from V and 0 from J, leaving 9 bases between them. The CDR3 spells CSARVVDATNEKLFF. DNA of the CDR3: TGCAGTGCTAGAGTTGTAGACGCAACTAATGAAAAACTGTTTTTT.

This clonotype occurred a few times. The chain combines TRBV5-4 with TRBJ2-3; 7 positions match TRBD1. The CDR3 loop spans 16 amino acids. V shed 4 bases and J 2 bases; nucleotides not matched to a gene: 10. From germline, CDR1 is SGHNT and CDR2 YYREEE (reference sequence). CDR3 DNA: TGTGCCAGCAGCCCGCCAAGACAGGGCGCCACAGATACGCAGTATTTT. It translates to CASSPPRQGATDTQYF.

There are many counts of this clonotype. CDR3: CASSGEVNTGELFF. The DNA for the CDR3 is TGTGCCAGCAGTGGCGAAGTGAACACCGGGGAGCTGTTTTTT. The V and J genes are TRBV2 and TRBJ2-2; no reliable D call. This CDR3 is 14 amino acids long. Trimming cost V 4 bases and J 1 base, with 7 bases left between them. Germline V gives CDR1 SNHLY, CDR2 FYNNEI.

V usage is TRBV5-1 and J usage is TRBJ2-4; 12 positions agree with TRBD2. The CDR3 is 17 residues long. The V gene's germline CDR1 is SGHRS and CDR2 YFSETQ. The ends lost 3 bases at V and 0 bases at J; junction bases unmatched: 4. Here the CDR3 reads CASSSTTSGGAKNIQYF. The CDR3 DNA sequence: TGCGCCAGCAGCTCAACGACTAGCGGGGGAGCCAAAAACATTCAGTACTTC.

This clonotype came up many times. The CDR3 DNA sequence: TGTGCCAGCAGCTTATTTTTCCTAGCGGGAGATGTCTTATCCTACAATGAGCAGTTCTTC. Protein product: CASSLFFLAGDVLSYNEQFF. J is TRBJ2-1 and V is TRBV11-3; 10 bases align to TRBD2. V shed 2 bases, J shed 1 base, and the junction held 14 bases outside the gene matches. CDR3 size: 20 residues. Germline V gives CDR1 SGHNT, CDR2 YENEEA. The full variable domain, completed using reference TRBV11-3 and TRBJ2-1, is EAGVVQSPRYKIIEKKQPVAFWCNPISGHNTLYWYLQNLGQGPELLIRYENEEAVDDSQLPKDRFSAERLKGVDSTLKIQPAELGDSAVYLCASSLFFLAGDVLSYNEQFFGPGTRLTVL.

This clonotype occurred many times. The V call is TRBV7-2, the J call TRBJ1-5; possibly TRBD1 for D (5 bases). Germline V gene sequence: CDR1 SGHTA, CDR2 FQGNSA. Trimming pared 1 base from V and 6 bases from J, leaving 13 bases between. The CDR3 totals 15 residues. This CDR3 is CASSLVGGSAQPQHF. DNA of the CDR3: TGTGCCAGCAGCTTAGTGGGGGGTTCGGCTCAGCCCCAGCATTTT.